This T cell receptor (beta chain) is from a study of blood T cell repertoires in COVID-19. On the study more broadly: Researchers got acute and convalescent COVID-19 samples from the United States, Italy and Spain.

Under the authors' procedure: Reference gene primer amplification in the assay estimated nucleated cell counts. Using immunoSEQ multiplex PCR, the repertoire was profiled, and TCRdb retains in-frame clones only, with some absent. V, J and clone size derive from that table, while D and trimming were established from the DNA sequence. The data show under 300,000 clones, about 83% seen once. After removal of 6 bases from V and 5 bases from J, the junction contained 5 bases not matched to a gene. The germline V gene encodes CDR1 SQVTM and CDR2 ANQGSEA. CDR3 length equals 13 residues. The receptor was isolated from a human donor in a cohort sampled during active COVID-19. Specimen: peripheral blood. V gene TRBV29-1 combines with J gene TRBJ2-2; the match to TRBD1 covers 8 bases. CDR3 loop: CSVQGARTGELFF. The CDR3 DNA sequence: TGCAGCGTGCAGGGGGCTCGAACCGGGGAGCTGTTTTTT.